This TCR beta chain was captured in a study of T cells in Graves' hyperthyroidism and ophthalmopathy. Looking at the study overall: Sampling of peripheral blood happened at initial diagnosis, prior to any treatment. Study observations and caveats: Most clonotypes expanded in thyroid above 0.001 were likewise present in blood.

Trimming removed 4 bases from V and 6 bases from J; junction bases left unmatched: 3. The CDR3 consists of 14 residues. The germline CDR1 and CDR2 sequences are SGHTA and FQGTGA. Remarks on this clonotype: As yet, its antigen is unknown.

What was amplified from RNA transcripts were TCR beta CDR3 regions. A first-round RT-PCR of the TCR CDR3 used the HTBI primer set. TCRdb analysed the multiplex PCR reads with MiXCR anew, one entry per CDR3 protein. The sample carries approximately 620,000 distinct CDR3 sequences, about 15% recorded once. PBMCs were obtained from about 9.9 ml fresh peripheral blood. The chain is built from TRBV7-3 and TRBJ2-1, with 10 bases matching TRBD1. What was sequenced was blood. The clonotype comes from a woman in her thirties with Graves' hyperthyroidism that later progressed to Graves' ophthalmopathy. This CDR3 is CASSWGTGANEQFF. In DNA, the CDR3 is TGTGCCAGCAGCTGGGGGACAGGGGCCAATGAGCAGTTCTTC.